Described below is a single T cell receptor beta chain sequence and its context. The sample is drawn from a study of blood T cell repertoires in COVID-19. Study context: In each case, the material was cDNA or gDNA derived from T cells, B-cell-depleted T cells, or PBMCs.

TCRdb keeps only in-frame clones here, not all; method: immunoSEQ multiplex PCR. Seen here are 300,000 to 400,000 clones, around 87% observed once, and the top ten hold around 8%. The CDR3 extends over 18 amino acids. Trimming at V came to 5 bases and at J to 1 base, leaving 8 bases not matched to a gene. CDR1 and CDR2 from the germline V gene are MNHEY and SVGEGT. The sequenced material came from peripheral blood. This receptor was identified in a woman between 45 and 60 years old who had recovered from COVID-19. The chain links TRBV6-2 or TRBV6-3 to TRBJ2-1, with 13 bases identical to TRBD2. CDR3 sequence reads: CASSPRTSGGPSYNEQFF. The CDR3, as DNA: TGTGCCAGCAGTCCGAGGACTAGCGGGGGCCCATCCTACAATGAGCAGTTCTTC.